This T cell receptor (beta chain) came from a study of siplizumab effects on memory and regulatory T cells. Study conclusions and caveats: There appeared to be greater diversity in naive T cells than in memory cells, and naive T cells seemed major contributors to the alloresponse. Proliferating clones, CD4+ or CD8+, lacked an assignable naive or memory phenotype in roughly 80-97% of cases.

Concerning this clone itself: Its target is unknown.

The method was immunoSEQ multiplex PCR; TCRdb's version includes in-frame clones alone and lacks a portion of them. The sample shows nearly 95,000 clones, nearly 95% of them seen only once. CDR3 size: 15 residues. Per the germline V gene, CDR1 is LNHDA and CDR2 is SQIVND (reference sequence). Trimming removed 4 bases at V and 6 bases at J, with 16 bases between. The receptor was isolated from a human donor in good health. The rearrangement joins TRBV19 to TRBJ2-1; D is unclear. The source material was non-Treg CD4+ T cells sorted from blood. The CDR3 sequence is CASSTPGSVGNEQFF. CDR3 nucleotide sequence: TGTGCCAGTAGTACCCCCGGGTCTGTGGGCAATGAGCAGTTCTTC.